This entry is about one TCR beta chain. Its target is unknown. This specimen belongs to a study of cytomegalovirus exposure and HLA in healthy donors. Overall study findings and caveats: Looking again later, the authors saw that most CMV-associated TCR beta chains seemed HLA-restricted. Sequencing depth across donors, presence/absence analyses assumed, was roughly uniform. Reports indicated that the classifier achieved high specificity and sensitivity in diagnosing cytomegalovirus status.

V was cut by 3 bases and J by 1 base, with 10 bases left in between. The CDR3 extends over 14 amino acids. Germline CDR1 and CDR2: SEHNR and FQNEAQ (reference sequence). Both 60 Vbeta primers and 13 Jbeta primers went into the PCR. Method: immunoSEQ multiplex PCR; TCRdb's copy keeps in-frame clones and lacks some. The sample includes fewer than 200,000 clones, about 90% of them seen just once. In nominal health when sampled, donors likely had unrecorded immune exposures nonetheless. The clonotype originates from a girl less than two years old in good health and CMV-seronegative. The sample consisted of PBMCs. The V gene is TRBV7-9, the J gene TRBJ2-7, with D tentatively TRBD1 (6 bases). DNA of the CDR3: TGTGCCAGCAGCTTGACAGGAATGTCCTACGAGCAGTACTTC. It specifies CASSLTGMSYEQYF.